Many counts were recorded for the clone carrying this T cell receptor (beta chain). What it binds is unknown. This entry is derived from a study of regulatory T cells in long-lasting Graves disease. Points from the study as a whole: More public clonotypes were shared by persistent patients (around 2,500) than by new patients (about 970). Gene preferences differed: TRBV28, TRBJ1-2, TRBJ2-5 in persistent cases.

Time point specified: newly diagnosed GD, antithyroid drugs for less than 3 months. The authors made the TCR library using RNA they extracted from PBMCs. Construction of the TCR beta libraries employed iRepertoire HTBI primers in conjunction with Arm-PCR of CDR3 regions. Each CDR3 protein gets one entry after TCRdb re-called the multiplex PCR reads with MiXCR. In the table there are some 250,000 distinct CDR3 sequences, about 20% of which are singletons. From germline, CDR1 is SGHNT and CDR2 YYREEE (reference sequence). The CDR3 length is 13 residues. V shed 9 bases, J shed 8 bases, and the junction held 13 bases outside the gene matches. This sample also appeared in a second study, on T cells in Graves' hyperthyroidism and ophthalmopathy.

The V and J genes are TRBV5-4 and TRBJ1-2; 7 nucleotides agree with TRBD1. Sequenced material: peripheral blood mononuclear cells (PBMCs), taken at new diagnosis, from a patient treated with antithyroid drugs. The TCR was taken from a woman aged 25 to 45 with Graves disease. CDR3 region: CATPGRGQNGYTF. The CDR3 coding sequence is TGTGCCACCCCGGGGAGGGGACAGAACGGCTACACCTTC. Full variable domain (rest looked up from reference TRBV5-4 and TRBJ1-2): ETGVTQSPTHLIKTRGQQVTLRCSSQSGHNTVSWYQQALGQGPQFIFQYYREEENGRGNFPPRFSGLQFPNYSSELNVNALELDDSALYLCATPGRGQNGYTFGSGTRLTVV.